This record concerns one T cell receptor beta chain sequence. Its antigen is unknown. This CDR3 has 15 residues. CDR1 and CDR2 (germline): SGHDT, YYEEEE. The ends were cut back, 4 bases at V and 1 base at J, with 14 bases in the middle. This entry is derived from a study of T cell repertoires in aging, cancer and after chemotherapy. Study-wide points: Compared with age-matched healthy donors, untreated hematological or solid cancer patients showed higher blood TCR clonality.

Multiplex touch-down PCR with TRB-A/B primers amplified rearranged V-D-J TRB sequences. TCRdb used MiXCR to reprocess the multiplex PCR reads, holding one entry per CDR3 protein. Of over 6,000 distinct CDR3 sequences in the sample, approximately 40% were seen once. TCR beta rearrangements were amplified from peripheral blood genomic DNA. This TCR came from a human donor in good health. Material: blood. The V gene is TRBV5-6, the J gene TRBJ2-5, with D tentatively TRBD1 (5 bases). Here the CDR3 reads CASSKLTQVQETQYF. CDR3 coding DNA: TGTGCCAGCAGCAAATTGACACAGGTCCAAGAGACCCAGTACTTC.